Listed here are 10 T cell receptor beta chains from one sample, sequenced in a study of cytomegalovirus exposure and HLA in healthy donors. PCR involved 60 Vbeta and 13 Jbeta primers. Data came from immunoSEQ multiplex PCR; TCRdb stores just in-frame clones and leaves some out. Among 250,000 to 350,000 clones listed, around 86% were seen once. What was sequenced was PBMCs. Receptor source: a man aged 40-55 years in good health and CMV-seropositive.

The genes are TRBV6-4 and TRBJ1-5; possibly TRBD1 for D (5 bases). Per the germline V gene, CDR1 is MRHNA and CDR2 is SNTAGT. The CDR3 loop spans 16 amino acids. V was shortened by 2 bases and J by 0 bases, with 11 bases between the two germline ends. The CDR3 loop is CASSDGADYSNQPQHF. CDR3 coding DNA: TGTGCCAGCAGTGACGGGGCCGATTATAGCAATCAGCCCCAGCATTTT.

The CDR3, as DNA: TGTGCCAGCAGCGGCAGGGGGTCAAGTGGGGCCAACGTCCTGACTTTC. Residues: CASSGRGSSGANVLTF. The rearrangement links TRBV9 to TRBJ2-6, with TRBD1 identical over 7 bases. The V segment lost 3 bases and the J segment 3 bases; nucleotides outside the gene matches: 6. CDR1 is SGDLS, CDR2 YYNGEE, per germline. This CDR3 spans 16 amino acids.

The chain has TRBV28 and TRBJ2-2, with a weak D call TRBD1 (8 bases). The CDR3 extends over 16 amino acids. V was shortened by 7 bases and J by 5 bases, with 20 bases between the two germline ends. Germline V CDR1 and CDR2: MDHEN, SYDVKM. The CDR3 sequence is CASTPGGDRSTGELFF. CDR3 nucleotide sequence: TGTGCCAGCACCCCAGGGGGGGACAGGTCTACCGGGGAGCTGTTTTTT.

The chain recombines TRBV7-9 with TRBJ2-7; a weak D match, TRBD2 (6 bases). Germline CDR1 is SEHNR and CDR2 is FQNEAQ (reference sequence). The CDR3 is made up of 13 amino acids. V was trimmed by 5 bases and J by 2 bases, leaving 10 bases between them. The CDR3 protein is CASSTPGAYEQYF. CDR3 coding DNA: TGTGCCAGCAGCACCCCGGGGGCCTACGAGCAGTACTTC.

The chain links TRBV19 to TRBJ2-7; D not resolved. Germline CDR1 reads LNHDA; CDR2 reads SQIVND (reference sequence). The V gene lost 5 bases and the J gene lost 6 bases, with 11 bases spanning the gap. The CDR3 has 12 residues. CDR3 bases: TGTGCCAGTAGTTCCACTACGATCGAGCAGTACTTC. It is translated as CASSSTTIEQYF. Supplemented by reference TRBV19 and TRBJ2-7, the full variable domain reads DGGITQSPKYLFRKEGQNVTLSCEQNLNHDAMYWYRQDPGQGLRLIYYSQIVNDFQKGDIAEGYSVSREKKESFPLTVTSAQKNPTAFYLCASSSTTIEQYFGPGTRLTVT.

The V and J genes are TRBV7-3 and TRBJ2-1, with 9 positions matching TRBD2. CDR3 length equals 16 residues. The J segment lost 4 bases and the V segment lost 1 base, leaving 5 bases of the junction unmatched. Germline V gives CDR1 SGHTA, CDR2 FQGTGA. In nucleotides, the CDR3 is TGTGCCAGCAGCTTAAGCGCTAGCGGGGAGTACAATGAGCAGTTCTTC. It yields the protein CASSLSASGEYNEQFF.

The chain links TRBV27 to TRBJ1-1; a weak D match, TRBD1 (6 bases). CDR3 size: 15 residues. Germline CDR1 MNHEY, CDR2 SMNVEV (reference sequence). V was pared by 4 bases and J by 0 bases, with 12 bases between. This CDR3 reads CASSYRQALNTEAFF. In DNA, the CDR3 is TGTGCCAGCAGTTATAGACAGGCTTTGAACACTGAAGCTTTCTTT.

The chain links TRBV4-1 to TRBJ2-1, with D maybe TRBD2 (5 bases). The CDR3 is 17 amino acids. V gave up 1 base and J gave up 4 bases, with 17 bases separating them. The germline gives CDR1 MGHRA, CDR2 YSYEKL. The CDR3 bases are TGCGCCAGCAGCCAAGTTCTCCGAGGGCCTCGGTACAATGAGCAGTTCTTC. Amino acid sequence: CASSQVLRGPRYNEQFF.

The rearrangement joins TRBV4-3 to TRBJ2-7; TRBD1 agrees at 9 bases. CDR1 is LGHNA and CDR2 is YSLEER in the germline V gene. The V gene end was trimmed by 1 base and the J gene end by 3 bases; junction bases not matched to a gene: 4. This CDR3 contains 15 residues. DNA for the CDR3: TGCGCCAGCAGCCAAGGGGACAGGGTGGGCTACGAGCAGTACTTC. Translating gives CASSQGDRVGYEQYF.

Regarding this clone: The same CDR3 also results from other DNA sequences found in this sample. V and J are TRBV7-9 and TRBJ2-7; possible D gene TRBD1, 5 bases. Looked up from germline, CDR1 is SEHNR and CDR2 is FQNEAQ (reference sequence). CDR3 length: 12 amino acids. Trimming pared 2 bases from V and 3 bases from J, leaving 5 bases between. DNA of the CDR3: TGTGCCAGCAGCTTAACAGGCTACGAGCAGTACTTC. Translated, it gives CASSLTGYEQYF.